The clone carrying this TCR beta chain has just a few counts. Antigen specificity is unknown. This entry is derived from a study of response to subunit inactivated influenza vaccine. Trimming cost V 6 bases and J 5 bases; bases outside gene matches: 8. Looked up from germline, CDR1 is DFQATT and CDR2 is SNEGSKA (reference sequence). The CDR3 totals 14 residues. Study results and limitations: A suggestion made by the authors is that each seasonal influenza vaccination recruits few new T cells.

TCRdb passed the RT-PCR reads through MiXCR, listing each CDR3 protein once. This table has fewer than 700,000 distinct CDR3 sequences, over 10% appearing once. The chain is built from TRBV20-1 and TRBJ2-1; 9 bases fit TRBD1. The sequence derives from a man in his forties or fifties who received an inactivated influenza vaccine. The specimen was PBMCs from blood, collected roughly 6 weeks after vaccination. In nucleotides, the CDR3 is TGCAGTGCCTTTCCGGGACAGGGACACAATGAGCAGTTCTTC. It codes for CSAFPGQGHNEQFF.